The present TCR beta chain was sequenced within a study of blood T cell repertoires in COVID-19. Background on the study: The study drew acute and convalescent COVID-19 samples from the United States, Italy and Spain. Sources were T cells, B-cell-depleted T cells, or PBMCs; the material itself was cDNA or gDNA.

Authors' analysis steps: Researchers report that nucleated cell counts were estimated from reference gene primer amplification. Using immunoSEQ multiplex PCR, the repertoire was profiled, and TCRdb retains in-frame clones only, with some absent. V and J calls and clone size follow that table, whereas D and trimming were derived from the DNA. The table records about 260,000 clones, around 87% of them present only once. The germline V gene has CDR1 MNHEY and CDR2 SMNVEV (reference sequence). After removal of 6 bases from V and 7 bases from J, the junction contained 3 bases not matched to a gene. The CDR3 spans 14 residues. This clone has only one observation.

The sequence was obtained from a woman aged 50 to 60 with acute or convalescent COVID-19. Sequencing used peripheral blood. This chain uses TRBV27 with TRBJ2-7; 16 bases line up with TRBD2. The CDR3: CASSPGLAGGEQYF. The CDR3 nucleotides are TGTGCCAGCAGCCCGGGACTAGCGGGAGGGGAGCAGTACTTC.